This T cell receptor (beta chain) originates from a study of blood T cell repertoires in COVID-19. Turning to the study itself: COVID-19 samples, acute and convalescent, were from the United States, Italy and Spain. Nucleic acid was either cDNA or gDNA, and it came from T cells, B-cell-depleted T cells, or PBMCs.

The CDR3 loop spans 15 amino acids. CDR1 and CDR2 from the germline V gene are KGHDR and SFDVKD. J lost 4 bases, V lost 6 bases, and 8 bases had no gene match. Authors' data handling: The authors estimated nucleated cell counts from reference gene primer amplification. Data came from immunoSEQ multiplex PCR; TCRdb stores just in-frame clones and leaves some out. The V and J calls and clone size come from that table; D and trimming were worked out from the DNA. The sample includes 250,000 to 350,000 clones, around 88% seen only once; the top ten take approximately 0.84%. The sample taken for sequencing was peripheral blood. The V gene is TRBV24-1, the J gene TRBJ2-3, with TRBD1 matching over 8 bases. The receptor's source is a man younger than 40 with acute or convalescent COVID-19. The CDR3 loop is CATSHGQGRADTQYF. Here the CDR3 DNA reads TGTGCCACCAGTCATGGACAGGGAAGAGCAGATACGCAGTATTTT.